One sample yielded the 5 T cell receptor beta chains listed below, sequenced in a study of human T cells and chemical hapten exposure. MiXCR, run by TCRdb on the RACE reads, gives a single entry per CDR3 protein. The table records 50,000 to 65,000 distinct CDR3 sequences, more than 9.5% of them present only once. Noted time point: patch test 3, about 24 weeks after DPC sensitization. Treatment here: therapeutic diphenylcyclopropenone sensitization with weekly scalp DPC. Sequenced material: whole blood, taken in connection with sensitization to the hapten diphenylcyclopropenone (DPC). These receptors all stem from a woman aged 40-49 years with alopecia areata. Some clones in this sample may be carry-over from other donors' samples.

This clonotype was picked up many times. This chain connects TRBV28 to TRBJ1-2, with D hard to call. V lost 3 bases and J lost 8, with 16 bases in between. The V gene's germline CDR1 is MDHEN and CDR2 SYDVKM. The CDR3 spans 14 residues. As DNA, the CDR3 is TGTGCCAGCAGTTTTCTACAGCCCAAAAGCGGCTACACCTTC. Translated, it gives CASSFLQPKSGYTF.

The sample holds many counts of this clonotype. The chain recombines TRBV6-1 with TRBJ1-5; 12 nucleotides align to TRBD1. Germline CDR1 MNHNS, CDR2 SASEGT. The trim removed 2 bases at V and 6 bases at J, leaving 5 bases unmatched. CDR3 length equals 16 residues. The CDR3 here is CASSESGTGGFQPQHF. The CDR3 DNA reads TGTGCCAGCAGTGAATCCGGGACAGGGGGCTTTCAGCCCCAGCATTTT.

The table lists this clonotype with a few counts. This chain connects TRBV7-7 to TRBJ2-1; D unclear. V lost 4 bases, J lost 0 bases, and 7 bases lay in between. Per the germline V gene, CDR1 is SSHAT and CDR2 is FNYEAQ (reference sequence). This CDR3 is 14 amino acids long. This chain's CDR3 is CASSSLNSYNEQFF. CDR3 bases: TGTGCCAGCAGCTCCCTCAACTCCTACAATGAGCAGTTCTTC.

This clonotype was counted ten times or more. The V and J genes are TRBV2 and TRBJ1-1; D may be TRBD1 (6 bases). The CDR3 runs to 15 residues. The germline gives CDR1 SNHLY, CDR2 FYNNEI. With 6 bases removed from V and 7 bases from J, the gap between germline ends came to 21 bases. Here the CDR3 reads CASRPGHIRTGEAFF. In DNA form, the CDR3 reads TGTGCCAGCAGACCGGGACATATAAGAACCGGTGAAGCTTTCTTT.

This clonotype was seen at least ten times. V and J are TRBV20-1 and TRBJ2-7; D assignment may be TRBD1 or TRBD2 (6 bases each). The germline gives CDR1 DFQATT, CDR2 SNEGSKA (reference sequence). This CDR3 has 12 amino acids. DNA for the CDR3: TGCGGGGTGAGGGGGGCCTCCTACGAGCAGTACTTC. This translates into CGVRGASYEQYF.